The 6 T cell receptor beta chains given below trace back to one sample, sequenced in a study of T cell responses to AZD1222 COVID-19 vaccine. Produced via immunoSEQ multiplex PCR; TCRdb's table is partial and in-frame only. Here the sample spans fewer than 35,000 clones, 91% being singletons. Here the sequenced sample was peripheral blood, taken on day 0 of AZD1222 vaccination. The receptors here all came from an adult in good health.

The genes are TRBV4-2 and TRBJ1-5, with D possibly TRBD1 on 5 matching bases. Germline values: CDR1 LGHNA, CDR2 YNFKEQ. V dropped 3 bases and J dropped 4 bases, with 10 bases sitting between them. The CDR3 is 14 residues long. The CDR3 region is CASSHGTPNQPQHF. The CDR3 DNA sequence: TGTGCCAGCAGCCACGGGACTCCAAATCAGCCCCAGCATTTT.

V gene TRBV6-5 combines with J gene TRBJ1-6, with D possibly matching TRBD1 (5 bases). Germline loops: CDR1 MNHEY, CDR2 SVGAGI. The ends were cut back, 2 bases at V and 7 bases at J, with 12 bases in the middle. This CDR3 contains 15 residues. CDR3 region: CASSYLGGTNSPLHF. CDR3 in DNA: TGTGCCAGCAGTTACCTCGGGGGGACCAATTCACCCCTCCACTTT.

In DNA, the CDR3 is TGTGCCAGCAGCCAAGCCACTGGACAGGGAGCTTTCTTT. Its protein is CASSQATGQGAFF. This chain joins TRBV3-1 (or the pseudogene TRBV3-2) and TRBJ1-1, with 8 bases fitting TRBD1. J lost 10 bases, V lost 1 base, and 5 bases had no gene match. Germline V gene sequence: CDR1 LGHDT, CDR2 YNNKEL (reference sequence). There are 13 residues in the CDR3.

The genes are TRBV6-2 or TRBV6-3 and TRBJ1-5, with 7 bases matching TRBD1. Germline CDR1 is MNHEY and CDR2 is SVGEGT. The CDR3 is 15 residues long. Trimming at V came to 4 bases and at J to 0 bases, leaving 3 bases not matched to a gene. The CDR3 nucleotides read TGTGCCAGCAGTTGGGGGACAGATAGCAATCAGCCCCAGCATTTT. This sequence encodes CASSWGTDSNQPQHF.

The rearrangement links TRBV27 to TRBJ2-1; 7 bases are a match to TRBD2. The CDR3 has 16 residues. From germline, CDR1 is MNHEY and CDR2 SMNVEV (reference sequence). Trimming at V came to 6 bases and at J to 5 bases, leaving 13 bases not matched to a gene. CDR3 loop: CASSSPRGNSHNEQFF. CDR3 in DNA: TGTGCCAGCAGCAGCCCGCGGGGGAACTCACACAATGAGCAGTTCTTC.

This chain joins TRBV5-1 and TRBJ1-1; D is unresolved. Germline V CDR1 and CDR2: SGHRS, YFSETQ. There are 13 residues in the CDR3. V lost 0 bases and J 1 base, leaving 4 bases between the germline ends. CDR3 nucleotides: TGCGCCAGCAGCTTGGAAGGGAACACTGAAGCTTTCTTT. Translation gives CASSLEGNTEAFF.